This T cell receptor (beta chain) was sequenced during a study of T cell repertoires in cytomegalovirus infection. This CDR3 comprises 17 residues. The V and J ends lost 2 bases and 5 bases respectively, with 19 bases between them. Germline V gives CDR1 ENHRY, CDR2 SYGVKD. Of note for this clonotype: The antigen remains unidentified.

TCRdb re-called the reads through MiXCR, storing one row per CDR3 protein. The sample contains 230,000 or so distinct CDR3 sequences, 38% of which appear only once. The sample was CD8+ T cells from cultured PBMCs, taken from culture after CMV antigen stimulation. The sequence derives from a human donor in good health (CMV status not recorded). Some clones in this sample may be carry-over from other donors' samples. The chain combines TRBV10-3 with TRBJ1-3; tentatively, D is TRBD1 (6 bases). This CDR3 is CAISEQGRWDNRNTIYF. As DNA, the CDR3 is TGTGCCATCAGTGAGCAGGGGCGCTGGGATAATCGAAACACCATATATTTT.